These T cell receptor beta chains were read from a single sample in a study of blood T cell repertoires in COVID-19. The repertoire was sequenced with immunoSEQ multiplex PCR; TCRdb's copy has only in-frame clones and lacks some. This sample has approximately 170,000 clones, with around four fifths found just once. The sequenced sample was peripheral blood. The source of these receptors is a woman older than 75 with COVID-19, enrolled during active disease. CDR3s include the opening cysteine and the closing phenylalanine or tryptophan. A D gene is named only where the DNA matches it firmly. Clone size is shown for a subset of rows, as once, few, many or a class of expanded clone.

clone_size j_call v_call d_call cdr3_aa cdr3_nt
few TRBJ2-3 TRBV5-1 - CASSSLGVDTQYF TGCGCCAGCAGCTCTTTAGGGGTGGATACGCAGTATTTT
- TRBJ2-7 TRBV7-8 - CASSNSVNEQYF TGTGCCAGCAGTAACTCTGTGAACGAGCAGTACTTC
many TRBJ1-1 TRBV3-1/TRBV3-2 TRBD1 CASSFPRGPAFF TGTGCCAGCAGCTTCCCAAGGGGGCCAGCTTTCTTT
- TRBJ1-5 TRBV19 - CASTGNRGNQPQHF TGTGCCAGTACAGGCAATAGAGGCAATCAGCCCCAGCATTTT
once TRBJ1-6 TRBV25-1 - CASSVGQNSPLHF TGTGCCAGCAGTGTCGGACAGAATTCACCCCTCCACTTT
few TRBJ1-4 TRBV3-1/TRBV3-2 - CASSVAEKLFF TGTGCCAGCAGCGTGGCCGAAAAACTGTTTTTT
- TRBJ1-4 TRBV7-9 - CASSLGGAKLFF TGTGCCAGCAGCTTGGGTGGAGCAAAACTGTTTTTT
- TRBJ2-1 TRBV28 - CASPPPSGFSSLGEVNEQFF TGTGCCAGCCCACCCCCCTCCGGTTTCTCCTCGTTAGGGGAGGTCAATGAGCAGTTCTTC
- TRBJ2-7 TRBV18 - CASSPVEGGEQYF TGTGCCAGCTCCCCCGTAGAGGGTGGTGAGCAGTACTTC
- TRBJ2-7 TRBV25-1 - CASSELGKSYEQYF TGTGCCAGCAGTGAATTGGGCAAGTCCTACGAGCAGTACTTC
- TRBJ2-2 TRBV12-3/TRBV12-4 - CASSLSGGELFF TGTGCCAGCAGTTTGAGCGGAGGGGAGCTGTTTTTT
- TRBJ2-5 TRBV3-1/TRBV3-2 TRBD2 CASSPTGLAGYQETQYF TGTGCCAGCAGTCCTACCGGACTAGCGGGGTACCAAGAGACCCAGTACTTC
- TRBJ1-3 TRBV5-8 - CASSLVARVNSGNTIYF TGTGCCAGCAGCTTGGTCGCGAGAGTCAACTCTGGAAACACCATATATTTT
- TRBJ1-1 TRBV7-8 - CASSLTEHTEAFF TGTGCCAGCAGCTTAACAGAACACACTGAAGCTTTCTTT
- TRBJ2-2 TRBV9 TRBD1 CAGSVQTGAGGELFF TGTGCCGGCAGCGTACAGACAGGGGCGGGCGGGGAGCTGTTTTTT
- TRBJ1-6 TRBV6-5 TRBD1 CASRRQGAGYSPLHF TGTGCCAGCAGGCGACAGGGGGCAGGGTATTCACCCCTCCACTTT
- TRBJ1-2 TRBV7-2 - CASSSAGGAGGGYTF TGTGCCAGCAGTAGTGCGGGGGGCGCGGGGGGGGGCTACACCTTC
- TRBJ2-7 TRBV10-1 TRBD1 CASSLGQAEGQYF TGCGCCAGCAGCCTCGGACAGGCTGAGGGGCAGTACTTC
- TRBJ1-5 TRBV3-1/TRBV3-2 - CASSQAGSHQPQHF TGTGCCAGCAGCCAAGCGGGTAGCCATCAGCCCCAGCATTTT
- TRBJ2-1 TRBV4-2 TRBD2 CASSQGLADSYNEQFF TGTGCCAGCAGCCAAGGGCTAGCGGACTCCTACAATGAGCAGTTCTTC
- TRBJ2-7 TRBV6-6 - CASSYSAGTTYEQYF TGTGCCAGCAGTTACTCTGCGGGGACGACCTACGAGCAGTACTTC
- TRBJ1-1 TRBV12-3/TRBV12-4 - CASGSTEAFF TGTGCCAGCGGGAGCACTGAAGCTTTCTTT
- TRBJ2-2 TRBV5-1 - CASSFFPGTNTGELFF TGCGCCAGCAGCTTCTTCCCCGGGACGAACACCGGGGAGCTGTTTTTT
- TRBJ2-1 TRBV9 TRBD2 CASSVSGRPNSYNEQFF TGTGCCAGCAGCGTGAGCGGGAGGCCTAACTCCTACAATGAGCAGTTCTTC
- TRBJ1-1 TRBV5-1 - CASSLERGNTEAFF TGCGCCAGCAGCTTGGAGCGGGGGAACACTGAAGCTTTCTTT
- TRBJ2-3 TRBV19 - CASRFSLGTDTQYF TGTGCCAGTAGGTTCAGTTTGGGCACAGATACGCAGTATTTT
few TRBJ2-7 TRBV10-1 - CASSDPPGLKSYEQYF TGCGCCAGCAGTGACCCTCCGGGACTTAAGTCCTACGAGCAGTACTTC
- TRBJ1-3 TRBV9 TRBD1 CASSGQGGGNTIYF TGTGCCAGCAGCGGACAGGGCGGTGGAAACACCATATATTTT
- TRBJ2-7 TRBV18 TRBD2 CASSPPGLAGMEQYF TGTGCCAGCTCACCACCGGGTTTAGCGGGAATGGAGCAGTACTTC
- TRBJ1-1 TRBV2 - CASSEMAVNTEAFF TGTGCCAGCAGTGAGATGGCGGTGAACACTGAAGCTTTCTTT
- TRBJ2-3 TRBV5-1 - CASSLGRGTDTQYF TGCGCCAGCAGCTTGGGGAGGGGCACAGATACGCAGTATTTT
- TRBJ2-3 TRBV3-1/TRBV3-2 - CASSQGGSSGDTQYF TGTGCCAGCAGCCAAGGCGGGTCTTCGGGAGATACGCAGTATTTT
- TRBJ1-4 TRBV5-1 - CASSLQGNEKLFF TGCGCCAGCAGCTTGCAGGGGAATGAAAAACTGTTTTTT
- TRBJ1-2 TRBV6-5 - CATMRTPNYGYTF TGTGCCACCATGCGGACACCTAACTATGGCTACACCTTC
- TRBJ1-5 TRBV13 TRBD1 CASSLAGDSAYNQPQHF TGTGCCAGCAGCTTAGCTGGGGACAGCGCCTACAATCAGCCCCAGCATTTT
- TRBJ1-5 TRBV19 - CASSSQAGYGNQPQHF TGTGCCAGTAGTTCCCAGGCAGGGTATGGCAATCAGCCCCAGCATTTT
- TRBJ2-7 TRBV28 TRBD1 CASSRALGTGGVYEQYF TGTGCCAGCAGTAGGGCCTTAGGGACAGGGGGCGTCTACGAGCAGTACTTC
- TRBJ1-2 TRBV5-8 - CASSPDRNYGYTF TGTGCCAGCAGTCCTGACAGGAACTATGGCTACACCTTC
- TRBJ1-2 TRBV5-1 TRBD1 CASSLSGQGVYGYTF TGCGCCAGCAGCTTGTCGGGACAGGGAGTGTATGGCTACACCTTC
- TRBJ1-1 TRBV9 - CASSYNRNTEAFF TGTGCCAGCAGCTATAATAGGAACACTGAAGCTTTCTTT
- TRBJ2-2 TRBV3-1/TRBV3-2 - CASSQYQGTGELFF TGTGCCAGCAGCCAATACCAGGGAACCGGGGAGCTGTTTTTT
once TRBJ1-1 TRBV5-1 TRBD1 CASSYKTGGDMRAFF TGCGCCAGCAGCTACAAGACAGGGGGCGATATGCGGGCTTTCTTT
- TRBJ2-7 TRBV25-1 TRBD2 CASSPSGRAVYEQYF TGTGCCAGCAGTCCAAGCGGGAGGGCCGTCTACGAGCAGTACTTC
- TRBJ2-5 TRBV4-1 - CASSFAGDRRETQYF TGCGCCAGCAGCTTCGCAGGGGACCGGAGAGAGACCCAGTACTTC
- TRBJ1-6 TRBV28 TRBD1 CASSLPGTGRSPLHF TGTGCCAGCAGTTTACCAGGGACAGGGCGTTCACCCCTCCACTTT
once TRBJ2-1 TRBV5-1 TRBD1 CASSRGQGSFNEQFF TGCGCCAGCAGCCGGGGACAGGGGTCTTTCAATGAGCAGTTCTTC
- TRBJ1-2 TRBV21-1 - CASSTGTGGYYGYTF TGTGCCAGCAGCACCGGGACAGGGGGCTATTATGGCTACACCTTC
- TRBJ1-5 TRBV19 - CASSISAGPNFQPQHF TGTGCCAGTAGTATCTCGGCAGGTCCCAATTTTCAGCCCCAGCATTTT
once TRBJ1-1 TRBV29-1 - CSVGAPGGRNTEAFF TGCAGCGTTGGAGCTCCTGGAGGTCGGAACACTGAAGCTTTCTTT
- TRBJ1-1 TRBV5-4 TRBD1 CASTRDSSTEAFF TGTGCCAGTACAAGGGACAGCTCCACTGAAGCTTTCTTT
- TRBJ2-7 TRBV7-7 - CASSLEQGSYEQYF TGTGCTAGCAGCTTAGAGCAGGGTTCCTACGAGCAGTACTTC
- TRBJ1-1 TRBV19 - CASSDRTRGFRDTEAFF TGTGCCAGTAGCGATCGTACCCGGGGTTTTCGGGACACTGAAGCTTTCTTT